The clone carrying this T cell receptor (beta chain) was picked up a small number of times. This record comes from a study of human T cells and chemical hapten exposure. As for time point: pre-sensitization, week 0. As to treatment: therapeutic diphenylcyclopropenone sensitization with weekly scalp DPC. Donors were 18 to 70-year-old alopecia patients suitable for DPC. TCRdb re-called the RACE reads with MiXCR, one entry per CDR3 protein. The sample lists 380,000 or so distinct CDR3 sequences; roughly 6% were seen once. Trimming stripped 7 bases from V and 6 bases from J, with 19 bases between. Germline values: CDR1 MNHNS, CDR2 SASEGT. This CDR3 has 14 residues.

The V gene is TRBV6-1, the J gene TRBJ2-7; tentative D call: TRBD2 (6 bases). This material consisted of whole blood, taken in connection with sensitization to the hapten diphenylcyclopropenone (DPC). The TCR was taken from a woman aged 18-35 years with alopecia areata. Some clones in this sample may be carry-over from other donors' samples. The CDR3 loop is CASTRGTVTGEQYF. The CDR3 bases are TGTGCCAGCACCCGCGGGACGGTAACGGGCGAGCAGTACTTC.